The entry that follows covers one TCR beta chain sequence. The sample comes from a study of monozygotic twins with inflammatory bowel disease. cDNA was made in eight separate reactions per sample. TCRdb reworked the 5' RACE reads into one entry per CDR3 protein, no DNA. The data include some 150,000 distinct CDR3 sequences; the top ten clones carry about 2.4%. In germline, CDR1 is SNHLY, CDR2 FYNNEI. The CDR3 runs to 15 residues. The chain joins TRBV2 to TRBJ2-2; TCRdb's D call of TRBD1 is untestable without DNA. The sequencing input was blood. This clonotype was obtained from a human donor with ulcerative colitis or Crohn's disease, or a healthy co-twin of an affected twin (not recorded which). The CDR3 is CASNRDRLNTGELFF.